This TCR beta chain was recovered during a study of blood T cell repertoires in COVID-19 (dated by TCRdb to between 2020 and 2021). Some background on the complete study: Collaborator samples came from the United States, Italy and Spain and covered acute and convalescent phases of COVID-19. Deeply sampled blood TCRbeta repertoires from subjects exposed to, actively infected with, or recovered from COVID-19 were included in the dataset. Where available, HLA class I and class II types were obtained from metadata supplied by the sample provider rather than from assay-based typing. The repertoires were released in a freely available public database meant as a resource for research on the immune response to SARS-CoV-2. Sample metadata almost always included a de-identified subject ID, COVID-19 status, age in years and sex. The material from the prospective study consisted of cDNA or gDNA derived from T cells, B-cell-depleted T cells, or PBMCs. The samples were drawn from two sources: the first 160 participants of the ongoing ImmuneRACE study, and over 1,000 subjects contributed by 6 global collaborators.

The immunoSEQ Assay, a bias-controlled multiplex PCR, was used to amplify TCRbeta CDR3 regions from genomic DNA. Per the original workflow: Nucleated cell counts per sample were estimated from amplification of reference gene primers within the assay. To quantify the absolute abundance of each unique TCRbeta CDR3 rearrangement, sequence reads were collapsed and filtered. For each sample, productive Simpson clonality was calculated as the square root of Simpson's diversity index over productive rearrangements. TCRdb holds this immuneACCESS table with in-frame rearrangements only. Some clones are missing; in checked studies, unresolved V genes explain under half, and the rest has no known cause. V, J and clone size were drawn from that table, and D and trimming were deduced from the DNA. This sample has approximately 83,000 clones in its table, and over 75% of those were observed once. The ten largest make up about 7% of the sample.

Paper-wide results and their limitations: Clinical and demographic metadata were provided uncurated, with the amount varying by source and participant.

On this clone: No cognate antigen has been identified for it. Within one base of it there is no much larger clone, and no base qualities were kept.

CDR1 and CDR2 (KGHDR, SFDVKD) derive from the germline V gene. Relative to germline, V is 5 bases shorter and J is 0 bases shorter, with 13 bases between their ends. From the cysteine through the phenylalanine, the CDR3 covers 16 amino acids. Left in the record is the CDR3 DNA by itself, 48 bases read in frame from the first base. Whole blood was collected in K2EDTA tubes by collaborating institutions according to the institutions' own protocols. For TCRbeta analysis, collaborators shipped samples as frozen whole blood, isolated PBMCs, or DNA extracted from either of those sample types. Sequenced input: peripheral blood. This receptor was identified in a man aged 70 or older with acute or convalescent COVID-19. This chain joins TRBV24-1 to TRBJ2-1; a confident D gene designation cannot be given. The nucleotide sequence reads TGTGCCACCAGTGGCTCGGCGGCGGCCTCCTACAATGAGCAGTTCTTC. The translation is CATSGSAAASYNEQFF.